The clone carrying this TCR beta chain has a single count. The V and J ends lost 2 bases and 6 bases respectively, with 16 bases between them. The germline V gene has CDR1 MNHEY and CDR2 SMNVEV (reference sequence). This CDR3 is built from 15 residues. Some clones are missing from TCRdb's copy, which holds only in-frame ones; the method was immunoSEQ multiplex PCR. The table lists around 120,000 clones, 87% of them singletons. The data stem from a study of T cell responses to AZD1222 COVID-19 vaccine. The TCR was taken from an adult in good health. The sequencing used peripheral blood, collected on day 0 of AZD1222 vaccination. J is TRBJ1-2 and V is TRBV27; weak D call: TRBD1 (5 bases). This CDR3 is CASSLGTGTWDGYTF. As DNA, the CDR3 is TGTGCCAGCAGTTTAGGAACCGGGACTTGGGATGGCTACACCTTC.